This T cell receptor beta chain was sequenced during a study of OX40 agonist ivuxolimab in advanced cancers. Study information: Averaging about 60 years in age, with a range of about 23 to 90, the cohort was 80% to 90% male.

Germline V gives CDR1 MNHNS, CDR2 SASEGT. The CDR3 is 15 amino acids. Deletions cut 4 bases from V and 0 bases from J, with 11 bases between. Assay: immunoSEQ multiplex PCR; the TCRdb copy retains only in-frame clones and omits some. The profile covers about 100,000 clones, with 91% appearing a single time and approximately 0.55% taken by the ten largest. The sequence was collected from an adult with an advanced solid tumor such as melanoma, head and neck, liver or kidney cancer. The V gene is TRBV6-1, the J gene TRBJ2-3, with TRBD2 as a possible D gene (5 bases). Sample: CD4+ or CD8+ T cells sorted from blood, taken in a trial of the OX40 agonist ivuxolimab. CDR3 in amino acids: CASSGRRTSTDTQYF. The CDR3 DNA is TGTGCCAGCAGTGGCCGACGGACTAGCACAGATACGCAGTATTTT.